This TCR beta chain is from a study of blood T cell repertoires in COVID-19. About the study: Sample material is recorded as cDNA or gDNA derived from T cells, B-cell-depleted T cells, or PBMCs.

Data came from immunoSEQ multiplex PCR; TCRdb stores just in-frame clones and leaves some out. Of more than 110,000 clones listed, roughly 80% are singletons. The CDR3 is 17 residues long. The ends lost 5 bases at V and 7 bases at J; junction bases unmatched: 17. Germline V gene sequence: CDR1 SQVTM, CDR2 ANQGSEA. The chain carries TRBV29-1 and TRBJ2-1, with TRBD2 matching 10 bases. The sample was peripheral blood. The sequence derives from a woman of 80 years or more in a cohort sampled during active or convalescent COVID-19. The CDR3 nucleotides are TGCAGCGTTCGAAAAATAGCGGGGGGCCCGAGCGGGAATGAGCAGTTCTTC. Its protein is CSVRKIAGGPSGNEQFF.